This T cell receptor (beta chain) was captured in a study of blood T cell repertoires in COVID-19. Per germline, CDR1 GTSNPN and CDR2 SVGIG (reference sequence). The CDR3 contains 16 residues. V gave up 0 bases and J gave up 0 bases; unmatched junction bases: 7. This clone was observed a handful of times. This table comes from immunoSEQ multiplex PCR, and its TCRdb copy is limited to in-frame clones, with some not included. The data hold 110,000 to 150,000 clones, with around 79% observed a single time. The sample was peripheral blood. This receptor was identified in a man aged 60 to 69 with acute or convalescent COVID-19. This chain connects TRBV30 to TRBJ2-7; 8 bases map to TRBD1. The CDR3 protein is CAWSVHGQGGSYEQYF. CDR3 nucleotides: TGTGCCTGGAGTGTACATGGACAGGGTGGCTCCTACGAGCAGTACTTC.